This T cell receptor beta chain was obtained from a study of blood T cell repertoires in COVID-19. Study background: T cells, B-cell-depleted T cells, or PBMCs supplied cDNA or gDNA.

After removal of 3 bases from V and 3 bases from J, the junction contained 10 bases not matched to a gene. Germline V lookup: CDR1 SGHNT, CDR2 YYREEE (reference sequence). The CDR3 totals 18 residues. Methods used by the authors: Scientists estimated how many nucleated cells there were by amplifying reference gene primers. TCRdb's copy holds only in-frame clones and misses some; the assay was immunoSEQ multiplex PCR. D and trimming were read from the DNA, whereas the V and J calls and clone size are those reported in that table. This sample yields approximately 240,000 clones, of which about 82% are seen a single time; over 5.5% belongs to the top ten.

Sequences were obtained from peripheral blood. The TCR was taken from a woman aged 60-75 years with active or convalescent COVID-19. The rearrangement links TRBV5-4 to TRBJ2-7, with 15 bases identical to TRBD2. The CDR3 nucleotides read TGTGCCAGCAGCTCACCGGGACTAGCGGGAGGTTTGCACTACGAGCAGTACTTC. Encoded protein: CASSSPGLAGGLHYEQYF. Filled out from reference TRBV5-4 and TRBJ2-7, the complete variable domain reads ETGVTQSPTHLIKTRGQQVTLRCSSQSGHNTVSWYQQALGQGPQFIFQYYREEENGRGNFPPRFSGLQFPNYSSELNVNALELDDSALYLCASSSPGLAGGLHYEQYFGPGTRLTVT.